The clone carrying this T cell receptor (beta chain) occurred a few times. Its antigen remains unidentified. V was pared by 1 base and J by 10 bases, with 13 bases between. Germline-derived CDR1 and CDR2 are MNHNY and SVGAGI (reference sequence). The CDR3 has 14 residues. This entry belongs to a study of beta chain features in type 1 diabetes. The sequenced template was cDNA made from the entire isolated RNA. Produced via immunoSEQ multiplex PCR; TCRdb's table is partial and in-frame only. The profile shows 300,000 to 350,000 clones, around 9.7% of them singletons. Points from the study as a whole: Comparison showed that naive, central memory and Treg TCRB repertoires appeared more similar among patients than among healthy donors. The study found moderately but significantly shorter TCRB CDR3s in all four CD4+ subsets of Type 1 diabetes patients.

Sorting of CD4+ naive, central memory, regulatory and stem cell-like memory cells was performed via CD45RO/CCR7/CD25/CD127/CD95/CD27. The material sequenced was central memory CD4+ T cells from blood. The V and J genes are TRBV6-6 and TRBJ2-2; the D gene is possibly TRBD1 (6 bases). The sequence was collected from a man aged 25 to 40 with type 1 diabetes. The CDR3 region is CASSYLTGWEELFF. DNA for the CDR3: TGTGCCAGCAGTTACTTAACAGGGTGGGAGGAGCTGTTTTTT.